The present TCR beta chain was sequenced within a study of blood T cell repertoires in COVID-19. Across the study: Material from acute and convalescent COVID-19 was sourced from the United States, Italy and Spain. The analysed material was cDNA or gDNA that came from T cells, B-cell-depleted T cells, or PBMCs.

V shed 4 bases and J 6 bases; nucleotides not matched to a gene: 10. Germline loops: CDR1 SGHRS, CDR2 YFSETQ. The CDR3 extends over 15 amino acids. Per the study methods: Nucleated cell counts were estimated from reference gene primer amplification. Using immunoSEQ multiplex PCR, the repertoire was profiled, and TCRdb retains in-frame clones only, with some absent. V and J calls and clone size follow that table, whereas D and trimming were derived from the DNA. Here the sample spans about 57,000 clones, approximately 79% being singletons. The sequence was obtained from a man in his 60s with acute or convalescent COVID-19. Input material: peripheral blood. The chain combines TRBV5-1 with TRBJ1-1, with TRBD1 identical over 9 bases. The CDR3 DNA sequence: TGCGCCAGCAGCCGCGGACAGGGGATAGTGGCTGAAGCTTTCTTT. The encoded protein is CASSRGQGIVAEAFF. The entire variable domain, with the rest obtained from reference TRBV5-1 and TRBJ1-1, is as follows: KAGVTQTPRYLIKTRGQQVTLSCSPISGHRSVSWYQQTPGQGLQFLFEYFSETQRNKGNFPGRFSGRQFSNSRSEMNVSTLELGDSALYLCASSRGQGIVAEAFFGQGTRLTVV.